These 27 T cell receptor beta chains originate from one sample sequenced in a study of tumor-infiltrating lymphocytes in primary liver carcinoma. From 500 to 600 ng of total RNA, TCR beta-specific cDNA was reverse-transcribed using a constant-region primer. The TCR beta library was amplified through three nested multiplex PCR rounds in a modified ARM-PCR procedure. In the first two PCR rounds, TRBV1-TRBV30 forward primers were paired with a C-beta reverse primer, and each round lasted around 10 cycles. TCRdb re-analysed the multiplex PCR reads in MiXCR, keeping a single row per CDR3 protein. The table has approximately 74,000 distinct CDR3 sequences, 71% seen once. Total RNA and DNA came together from approximately 22-30 mg of bulk tissue without cell sorting. Input material: liver tumor tissue from sampling region 4. As to subset: tumor region T4, right-lateral pole. The receptors here all came from an older woman with primary liver carcinoma and hepatitis B virus infection.

For this clonotype: Possible read error: a much larger clone is one base away. V gene TRBV5-1 combines with J gene TRBJ1-6; TRBD1 matches 10 bases. The CDR3 is 16 amino acids. CDR1 and CDR2 from the germline V gene are SGHRS and YFSETQ. This chain's CDR3 is CASNLGDRGGNSPLHF. The CDR3 DNA follows: TGCGCCAGCAACTTGGGGGACAGGGGAGGAAATTCACCCCTCCACTTT.

As concerns this clonotype: At one boundary the junction diverges from the germline segment, which might be a read error. The CDR3 DNA is TGCGCTAGCAGCCAAACCCAGGATCATACTAACTATAGCTACACCTTC. The encoded protein is CASSQTQDHTNYSYTF. This sequence joins TRBV4-1 and TRBJ1-2; D call uncertain. Germline lookup yields CDR1 MGHRA and CDR2 YSYEKL. This CDR3 has 16 residues.

This clonotype was seen a handful of times. The junction and the germline gene differ at one end; a read error may be behind it. The chain recombines TRBV10-2 with TRBJ2-1; no clear D. The CDR3 loop spans 15 amino acids. Germline values: CDR1 WSHSY, CDR2 SAAADI. CDR3: CANSVIAAAYGEQFF. The CDR3, as DNA: TGCGCCAACAGTGTGATAGCAGCTGCCTATGGTGAGCAGTTCTTC.

The genes are TRBV12-3 or TRBV12-4 and TRBJ2-1, with D tentatively TRBD2 (6 bases). This CDR3 contains 15 residues. Deletions cut 6 bases from V and 14 bases from J, with 26 bases between. The CDR3 here is CASRPGGKSYNEKFF. The CDR3, as DNA: TGTGCCAGCAGACCTGGCGGGAAGTCCTACAACGAGAAGTTCTTC.

The V gene is TRBV29-1, the J gene TRBJ1-3; D is ambiguous. Trimming took off 8 bases at V and 8 bases at J, with 16 bases between the two ends. Germline V lookup: CDR1 SQVTM, CDR2 ANQGSEA. The CDR3 contains 12 residues. The CDR3 region is CSHTSDGDTIYF. In DNA form, the CDR3 reads TGCAGCCACACCTCTGATGGGGACACCATATATTTT.

Concerning this clonotype: A much bigger clone sits one base away, suggesting this may be a read error. The rearrangement uses TRBV5-1 and TRBJ2-1; D is perhaps TRBD1 (6 bases). The germline V gene encodes CDR1 SGHRS and CDR2 YFSETQ. V was cut by 4 bases and J by 5 bases, with 13 bases left in between. The CDR3 spans 14 residues. CDR3 protein: CASSPWTDHNEQFF. DNA of the CDR3: TGCGCCAGCAGCCCTTGGACAGATCACAATGAGCAGTTCTTC.

Ten or more counts support this clonotype. This sequence joins TRBV24-1 and TRBJ1-5; 7 nucleotides line up with TRBD1. There are 14 residues in the CDR3. The germline CDR1 and CDR2 sequences are KGHDR and SFDVKD. V lost 5 bases and J lost 3; bases outside the gene matches: 3. CDR3: CATSGGQDNQPQHF. CDR3 DNA sequence: TGTGCCACCAGTGGAGGACAGGACAATCAGCCCCAGCATTTT.

Many counts were recorded for this clonotype. The V gene is TRBV30, the J gene TRBJ1-2; 7 nucleotides agree with TRBD1. With V trimmed by 8 bases and J by 8 bases, 11 bases remained unmatched. The germline V gene encodes CDR1 GTSNPN and CDR2 SVGIG (reference sequence). The CDR3 covers 12 residues. The CDR3 DNA sequence: TGTGCCACACAGGGACAGCGGCCCGGCTACACCTTC. Protein sequence: CATQGQRPGYTF.

The rearrangement uses TRBV11-2 and TRBJ2-5; 13 nucleotides line up with TRBD2. Germline assignment: CDR1 SGHAT and CDR2 FQNNGV. The CDR3 has 14 residues. Trimming cost V 5 bases and J 7 bases; bases outside gene matches: 4. The CDR3 here is CASSRRLAGGTQYF. The CDR3 DNA is TGTGCCAGCAGCAGGAGACTAGCGGGAGGGACCCAGTACTTC. The full variable domain, in which reference TRBV11-2 and TRBJ2-5 provide the parts outside the CDR3, is EAGVAQSPRYKIIEKRQSVAFWCNPISGHATLYWYQQILGQGPKLLIQFQNNGVVDDSQLPKDRFSAERLKGVDSTLKIQPAKLEDSAVYLCASSRRLAGGTQYFGPGTRLLVL.

The genes are TRBV29-1 and TRBJ2-5; D is perhaps TRBD1 (7 bases). Germline CDR1 SQVTM, CDR2 ANQGSEA. The CDR3 is 15 residues long. The DNA of the CDR3 is TGCATTGTTGAACTCAGGGGGGATATTGGAGAGACCCAGTACTTC. Translated: CIVELRGDIGETQYF.

On this clonotype: A much larger clone lies a single base off, so this may be a read error. This chain joins TRBV5-6 and TRBJ1-2; 9 positions agree with TRBD1. The CDR3 totals 16 residues. CDR1 and CDR2 (germline): SGHDT, YYEEEE. The CDR3 nucleotides are TGTACCAGCAGCCCCCTTGGACAGGGGACTAACTATGGCTACACCTTC. This gives the protein CTSSPLGQGTNYGYTF.

About this clonotype itself: Its ends do not fully match the called genes, so a read error is possible. V is TRBV7-3 and J is TRBJ2-1; a possible D gene is TRBD2 (5 bases). In germline, CDR1 is SGHTA, CDR2 FQGTGA. This CDR3 is 15 amino acids long. CDR3 protein: CASSFGLAGVGERFF. CDR3 DNA sequence: TGTGCCAGCAGCTTTGGTCTAGCAGGAGTCGGGGAGCGGTTCTTC.

The chain uses TRBV7-9 and TRBJ2-5, with D perhaps being TRBD1 or TRBD2 (6 bases each). Trimming shortened V by 3 bases and J by 0 bases, and 11 bases separated the two germline ends. This CDR3 contains 15 residues. Germline CDR1 is SEHNR and CDR2 is FQNEAQ (reference sequence). In DNA, the CDR3 is TGTGCCAGCAGCTTTGGGGGGCCGTACCAAGAGACCCAGTACTTC. Translated: CASSFGGPYQETQYF.

As concerns this clonotype: One base away lies a much larger clone, so this may be a sequencing read error. The chain combines TRBV7-9 with TRBJ1-1; D may be TRBD1 (5 bases). CDR1 and CDR2 from the germline V gene are SEHNR and FQNEAQ (reference sequence). CDR3 length: 13 residues. The CDR3 bases are TGTGTCAGCAGCTTAAGGGATGGGACTCAAGCTTTCTTT. This translates into CVSSLRDGTQAFF. Supplemented by reference TRBV7-9 and TRBJ1-1, the full variable domain reads DTGVSQNPRHKITKRGQNVTFRCDPISEHNRLYWYRQTLGQGPEFLTYFQNEAQLEKSRLLSDRFSAERPKGSFSTLEIQRTEQGDSAMYLCVSSLRDGTQAFFGQGTRLTVV.

With respect to this clonotype: One end of the junction fails to match germline, which may point to a read error. The rearrangement joins TRBV11-2 to TRBJ2-2; 7 bases map to TRBD1. Germline V gene sequence: CDR1 SGHAT, CDR2 FQNNGV. The CDR3 spans 18 residues. In DNA form, the CDR3 reads TGTGCCCGCAGCCGAGGGGGCTCTTATATCGCGAACACCGGGGAGCTGTTCTTT. It translates to CARSRGGSYIANTGELFF. Complete variable domain (other parts from reference TRBV11-2 and TRBJ2-2): EAGVAQSPRYKIIEKRQSVAFWCNPISGHATLYWYQQILGQGPKLLIQFQNNGVVDDSQLPKDRFSAERLKGVDSTLKIQPAKLEDSAVYLCARSRGGSYIANTGELFFGEGSRLTVL.

The chain links TRBV6-1 to TRBJ2-1; the D gene is possibly TRBD2 (5 bases). V was cut by 9 bases and J by 12 bases, with 24 bases left in between. The germline gives CDR1 MNHNS, CDR2 SASEGT. The CDR3 has 14 residues. The CDR3: CASSLDWVLAGQFF. The DNA of the CDR3 is TGTGCCAGTAGTTTGGACTGGGTCTTGGCCGGGCAGTTCTTC.

Comments on this clonotype: Relative to the germline gene, one junction end is altered; a read error may explain this. The V call is TRBV11-2, the J call TRBJ2-1; 8 bases align to TRBD2. The CDR3 runs 15 residues. The V gene's germline CDR1 is SGHAT and CDR2 FQNNGV. CDR3 region: CSSSLGTSGKLEQFF. CDR3 sequence (DNA): TGTTCCAGCAGCTTAGGGACTAGTGGGAAGCTTGAGCAGTTCTTC. Full variable domain (missing parts from reference TRBV11-2 and TRBJ2-1): EAGVAQSPRYKIIEKRQSVAFWCNPISGHATLYWYQQILGQGPKLLIQFQNNGVVDDSQLPKDRFSAERLKGVDSTLKIQPAKLEDSAVYLCSSSLGTSGKLEQFFGPGTRLTVL.

The chain uses TRBV6-1 and TRBJ1-4; 8 bases agree with TRBD1. There are 16 residues in the CDR3. Germline values: CDR1 MNHNS, CDR2 SASEGT. Trimming cost V 7 bases and J 8 bases; bases outside gene matches: 15. Here the CDR3 reads CASNSFPGTGGEKLFF. The CDR3 DNA sequence: TGTGCCAGCAATAGTTTTCCCGGGACAGGAGGGGAAAAACTGTTTTTT.

For this clonotype: An end of the junction differs from the germline gene, which may be a read error. V and J are TRBV29-1 and TRBJ1-2; D ambiguous. Germline values: CDR1 SQVTM, CDR2 ANQGSEA. The CDR3 sequence is 12 residues long. The CDR3 DNA reads TGCAGCGTTGGGGCAGAGTTCGATGGCCACACCTTC. Protein: CSVGAEFDGHTF. Looking up the rest from reference TRBV29-1 and TRBJ1-2 gives the full variable domain: SAVISQKPSRDICQRGTSLTIQCQVDSQVTMMFWYRQQPGQSLTLIATANQGSEATYESGFVIDKFPISRPNLTFSTLTVSNMSPEDSSIYLCSVGAEFDGHTFGSGTRLTVV.

On this clonotype: The junction departs from the called germline gene at one end, perhaps through a read error. V usage is TRBV10-3 and J usage is TRBJ2-2, with D maybe TRBD1 (5 bases). The CDR3 runs to 14 residues. Per germline, CDR1 ENHRY and CDR2 SYGVKD. CDR3 region: CTISEPRGLGELFF. CDR3 nucleotide sequence: TGTACCATCAGTGAGCCAAGGGGTCTCGGGGAGCTGTTTTTT.

As for this clonotype: A much larger clone lies a single base off, so this may be a read error. The chain employs TRBV30 and TRBJ2-5; D is perhaps TRBD2 (5 bases). CDR1 is GTSNPN, CDR2 SVGIG, per germline (reference sequence). The CDR3 runs to 15 residues. The CDR3 region is CAWSGGAARWETLYF. In DNA, the CDR3 is TGTGCCTGGAGTGGGGGAGCGGCGCGATGGGAGACCCTGTACTTC.

Regarding this clonotype: One end of the junction fails to match germline, which may point to a read error. The chain employs TRBV11-2 and TRBJ2-2, with a tentative D call TRBD2 (6 bases). The CDR3 loop spans 15 amino acids. Germline V CDR1 and CDR2: SGHAT, FQNNGV. The CDR3 DNA follows: TGTGCCAGCACCTGGGTGGGGTCCTTCACGGGGGAGTTGTTTTTT. Protein product: CASTWVGSFTGELFF. Full variable domain (missing parts from reference TRBV11-2 and TRBJ2-2): EAGVAQSPRYKIIEKRQSVAFWCNPISGHATLYWYQQILGQGPKLLIQFQNNGVVDDSQLPKDRFSAERLKGVDSTLKIQPAKLEDSAVYLCASTWVGSFTGELFFGEGSRLTVL.

As concerns this clonotype: Likely a read error: the CDR3 ends without its conserved phenylalanine or tryptophan. The chain links TRBV11-3 to TRBJ2-3; the D is unclear. The CDR3 loop spans 15 amino acids. In germline, CDR1 is SGHNT, CDR2 YENEEA. CDR3 nucleotide sequence: TGTGCCAGCAGCTTAGATCGACATACTACAGATGCGCAGTATGTA. Encoded protein: CASSLDRHTTDAQYV.

This clonotype was seen many times. The chain links TRBV6-1 to TRBJ2-1, with TRBD1 matching over 8 bases. Looked up from germline, CDR1 is MNHNS and CDR2 is SASEGT. Trimming cost V 6 bases and J 0 bases; bases outside gene matches: 7. CDR3 length: 16 residues. The CDR3 is CASRGQERDSYNEQFF. The CDR3 nucleotides read TGTGCCAGCAGGGGACAGGAGAGGGACTCCTACAATGAGCAGTTCTTC.

This clonotype was observed once. The DNA for the CDR3 is TGTGCCGGGGCACAGGGCCCCAGCAATCAGCCCCAGTATTTT. It encodes CAGAQGPSNQPQYF. The rearrangement uses TRBV12-3 or TRBV12-4 and TRBJ1-5; possibly TRBD1 for D (6 bases). The J call could be wrong; TRBJ2-3 is a better fit for the DNA end. The CDR3 runs to 14 residues.

The DNA for the CDR3 is TGCAGTGCTAGTCAGGGGGTGTTGAACACTGAAGCTTTCTTT. Translation: CSASQGVLNTEAFF. This sequence joins TRBV20-1 and TRBJ1-1, with 7 bases that match TRBD1. V was pared by 3 bases and J by 0 bases, with 4 bases of the junction left unmatched. The CDR3 runs to 14 residues. The germline CDR1 and CDR2 sequences are DFQATT and SNEGSKA (reference sequence).

Details on this clonotype: Being one base from a much bigger clone, this may be a read error. The gene calls are TRBV6-4 and TRBJ2-2; D could derive from TRBD1 or TRBD2 (5 bases each). Germline CDR1 and CDR2: MRHNA and SNTAGT. This CDR3 has 15 residues. CDR3 sequence (DNA): TGTGCCAGCGGTGACTCTTCCGGGGCCCCCGGGGAGCTGTTTTTT. Translating it yields CASGDSSGAPGELFF.